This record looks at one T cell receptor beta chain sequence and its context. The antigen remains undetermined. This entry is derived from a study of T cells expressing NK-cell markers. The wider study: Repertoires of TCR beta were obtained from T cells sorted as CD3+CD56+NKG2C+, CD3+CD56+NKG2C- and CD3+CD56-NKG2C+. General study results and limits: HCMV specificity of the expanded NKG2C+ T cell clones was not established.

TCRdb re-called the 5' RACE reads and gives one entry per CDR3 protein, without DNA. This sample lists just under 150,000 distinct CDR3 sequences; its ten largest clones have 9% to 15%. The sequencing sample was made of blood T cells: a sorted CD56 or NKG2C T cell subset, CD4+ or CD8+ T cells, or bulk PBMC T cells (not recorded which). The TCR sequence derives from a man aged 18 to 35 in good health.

The CDR3 protein is CASSSGDNEQFF. The chain employs TRBV13 and TRBJ2-1; without DNA, the TCRdb call of TRBD1 cannot be checked. This CDR3 contains 12 residues. Germline V gives CDR1 PRHDT, CDR2 FYEKMQ (reference sequence).